Following are 11 T cell receptor beta chains from one sample sequenced in a study of cytomegalovirus exposure and HLA in healthy donors. The PCR contained 60 Vbeta and 13 Jbeta primers. Produced via immunoSEQ multiplex PCR; TCRdb's table is partial and in-frame only. The data show more than 140,000 clones, around three fifths seen once. The specimen was PBMCs. These receptors originate from a woman younger than 45 in good health and CMV-seropositive.

The chain uses TRBV10-3 and TRBJ2-7; D might be TRBD2 (7 bases). The ends were cut back, 7 bases at V and 0 bases at J, with 10 bases in the middle. The CDR3 has 13 residues. The V gene's germline CDR1 is ENHRY and CDR2 SYGVKD. The CDR3 coding sequence is TGTGCCATCAACGGGGGGCGCTCCTACGAGCAGTACTTC. Translated: CAINGGRSYEQYF.

This clone came up a few times. The chain combines TRBV14 with TRBJ2-3, with D unresolved. Trimming left V 1 base short and J 8 bases short, with 13 bases between. CDR1 is SGHDN, CDR2 FVKESK, per germline. The CDR3 sequence is 14 residues long. CDR3 protein: CASSQGSAVGTQYF. The CDR3 DNA reads as TGTGCCAGCAGCCAAGGTAGTGCCGTCGGTACGCAGTATTTT.

The CDR3 coding sequence is TGCGCCAGCAGCGTACCGGGACAGGGGGAAGAGACCCAGTACTTC. Protein: CASSVPGQGEETQYF. This sequence joins TRBV4-1 and TRBJ2-5; the match to TRBD1 covers 11 bases. There are 15 residues in the CDR3. With 5 bases clipped from V and 3 bases from J, the junction kept 5 bases outside the gene matches. The germline V gene has CDR1 MGHRA and CDR2 YSYEKL.

The chain employs TRBV25-1 and TRBJ2-3; no clear D. Germline loops: CDR1 MGHDK, CDR2 SYGVNS. The length of the CDR3 is 17 residues. The V end lost 1 base, the J end lost 0 bases, and 14 bases lay between the germline ends. The CDR3 sequence is CASSEWSIAHSTDTQYF. CDR3 sequence (DNA): TGTGCCAGCAGTGAATGGTCGATAGCTCATAGCACAGATACGCAGTATTTT.

The chain uses TRBV6-5 and TRBJ2-7; D might be TRBD1 (6 bases). Trimming pared 5 bases from V and 0 bases from J, leaving 11 bases between. The CDR3 has 14 residues. The germline V gene encodes CDR1 MNHEY and CDR2 SVGAGI. Here the CDR3 reads CASSPTGLSYEQYF. CDR3 in DNA: TGTGCCAGCAGTCCGACAGGCCTCTCCTACGAGCAGTACTTC.

The rearrangement uses TRBV6-6 and TRBJ2-1; perhaps TRBD1 as D (5 bases). Germline CDR1 MNHNY, CDR2 SVGAGI (reference sequence). Deletions cut 7 bases from V and 2 bases from J, with 15 bases between. The CDR3 runs 15 residues. This CDR3 reads CASTELPGTYNEQFF. For the CDR3, the DNA is TGTGCCAGCACCGAACTTCCAGGGACCTACAATGAGCAGTTCTTC.

The chain uses TRBV2 and TRBJ1-5; weak D call: TRBD1 (5 bases). The germline V gene has CDR1 SNHLY and CDR2 FYNNEI. This CDR3 spans 15 amino acids. Trimming removed 0 bases at V and 7 bases at J, with 13 bases between. CDR3 sequence (DNA): TGTGCCAGCAGTGAAGCGGGGGGATCGGGGCAGCCCCAGCATTTT. It translates to CASSEAGGSGQPQHF.

The chain recombines TRBV19 with TRBJ1-2, with a weak D call TRBD1 (6 bases). From germline, CDR1 is LNHDA and CDR2 SQIVND (reference sequence). CDR3 size: 14 residues. The V end was cut by 6 bases, the J end by 0 bases, with 11 bases between. DNA of the CDR3: TGTGCCAGTAGCCCCACAGGGCCTAACTATGGCTACACCTTC. This sequence encodes CASSPTGPNYGYTF.

The V gene is TRBV18, the J gene TRBJ1-5; TRBD1 matches 9 bases. This CDR3 comprises 15 residues. The germline V gene encodes CDR1 KGHSH and CDR2 LQKENI. The J segment lost 8 bases and the V segment lost 0 bases, leaving 5 bases of the junction unmatched. CDR3 protein: CASSPPGTGKEPQHF. The CDR3 DNA sequence: TGTGCCAGCTCACCACCCGGGACAGGGAAAGAGCCCCAGCATTTT.

CDR3 bases: TGCGCCAGCAGCCTCGGGAACTCCTACGAGCAGTACTTC. It yields the protein CASSLGNSYEQYF. J is TRBJ2-7 and V is TRBV5-1; D possibly corresponds to TRBD2 (5 bases). Germline-derived CDR1 and CDR2 are SGHRS and YFSETQ. V was pared by 4 bases and J by 0 bases, with 8 bases between. The CDR3 totals 13 residues.

The chain uses TRBV5-1 and TRBJ2-7; D is perhaps TRBD2 (5 bases). Germline V CDR1 and CDR2: SGHRS, YFSETQ. V dropped 0 bases and J dropped 3 bases, with 10 bases sitting between them. The CDR3 sequence is 14 residues long. CDR3 sequence (DNA): TGCGCCAGCAGCTTGGCCGGGGATTACTACGAGCAGTACTTC. Amino acid sequence: CASSLAGDYYEQYF.